Listed here are 13 T cell receptor beta chains from one sample, sequenced in a study of CD8+CD57+ T cells in acquired aplastic anemia. Whoever was chosen for sequencing had shown CD8+CD57+ cell expansion by flow cytometry. Profiling that covered TCR beta VDJ and CDR3 relied on genomic DNA as its template. A single record per CDR3 protein comes from TCRdb applying MiXCR to the reads. The sample shows hundreds of thousands of distinct CDR3 sequences, about a third of them seen only once. Sequencing input: sorted CD4+, CD8+, or CD8+CD57+ T cells (not recorded which) from PBMCs. All receptors come from a human donor with aplastic anemia.

V and J are TRBV2 and TRBJ2-7; possible D gene TRBD1, 6 bases. Trimming took 6 bases from V and 2 from J, leaving 17 bases between them. This CDR3 comprises 15 residues. CDR1 SNHLY and CDR2 FYNNEI come from the germline V gene. CDR3 residues: CASSQPLDSPYEQYF. The DNA of the CDR3 is TGTGCCAGCAGCCAACCCCTGGACAGTCCCTACGAGCAGTACTTC. The whole variable domain, remainder taken from reference TRBV2 and TRBJ2-7, is EPEVTQTPSHQVTQMGQEVILRCVPISNHLYFYWYRQILGQKVEFLVSFYNNEISEKSEIFDDQFSVERPDGSNFTLKIRSTKLEDSAMYFCASSQPLDSPYEQYFGPGTRLTVT.

The V and J genes are TRBV19 and TRBJ2-3; D may match TRBD1 or TRBD2 (5 bases each). Germline assignment: CDR1 LNHDA and CDR2 SQIVND (reference sequence). This CDR3 has 16 residues. The V and J ends lost 3 bases and 6 bases respectively, with 19 bases between them. CDR3: CASSIWGTSIGDTQYF. The CDR3 nucleotides are TGTGCCAGTAGTATTTGGGGGACCAGTATTGGTGATACGCAGTATTTT.

The chain links TRBV29-1 to TRBJ2-1; 7 bases fit TRBD2. The CDR3 runs 14 residues. V dropped 4 bases and J dropped 1; count of bases not matched to a gene: 4. Germline-derived CDR1 and CDR2 are SQVTM and ANQGSEA. The CDR3 sequence: CSVGWGGSYNEQFF. The CDR3 DNA reads as TGCAGCGTTGGATGGGGGGGGTCCTACAATGAGCAGTTCTTC.

This clonotype showed up many times. CDR3 nucleotides: TGTGCCAGTAGTCCCGGACAGTTCAATCAGCCCCAGCATTTT. Translated: CASSPGQFNQPQHF. The chain is built from TRBV19 and TRBJ1-5, with D possibly TRBD1 on 6 matching bases. The CDR3 has 14 residues. The germline CDR1 and CDR2 sequences are LNHDA and SQIVND (reference sequence). Trimming removed 5 bases at V and 3 bases at J, with 11 bases between.

There are a few counts of this clonotype. The CDR3 reads CSARGGASRTDTQYF. The CDR3 DNA is TGCAGTGCTAGAGGCGGTGCTAGCCGCACAGATACGCAGTATTTT. The rearrangement links TRBV20-1 to TRBJ2-3; possibly TRBD2 for D (5 bases). The CDR3 spans 15 residues. The V end was cut by 1 base, the J end by 1 base, with 12 bases between. The germline CDR1 and CDR2 sequences are DFQATT and SNEGSKA (reference sequence).

The table lists this clonotype with a count of one. The junction differs from germline at one of its ends, possibly a read error. The chain has TRBV11-2 and TRBJ2-5; TRBD2 might be the D (6 bases). Per the germline V gene, CDR1 is SGHAT and CDR2 is FQNNGV. CDR3 length: 15 amino acids. The CDR3 region has the DNA TGCGCCAGCAGCTTGGATGGGACCCGGGGGGAGACCCAGTACTTC. It is translated as CASSLDGTRGETQYF.

This clonotype turned up a few times. The chain couples TRBV5-6 to TRBJ2-3, with 10 bases aligning to TRBD1. This CDR3 is 15 amino acids long. V shed 4 bases and J 4 bases; nucleotides not matched to a gene: 6. Germline CDR1 is SGHDT and CDR2 is YYEEEE. The CDR3 loop reads CASSRGTGVSDTQYF. The CDR3 DNA is TGTGCCAGCAGCAGAGGGACAGGGGTATCAGATACGCAGTATTTT. Full variable domain (remainder filled in from reference TRBV5-6 and TRBJ2-3): DAGVTQSPTHLIKTRGQQVTLRCSPKSGHDTVSWYQQALGQGPQFIFQYYEEEERQRGNFPDRFSGHQFPNYSSELNVNALLLGDSALYLCASSRGTGVSDTQYFGPGTRLTVL.

This clonotype was seen just once. This sequence joins TRBV11-1 and TRBJ2-2; 9 bases are shared with TRBD2. Germline lookup yields CDR1 SGHAT and CDR2 FQDESV (reference sequence). The V gene end was trimmed by 1 base and the J gene end by 1 base; junction bases not matched to a gene: 1. CDR3 length: 16 residues. CDR3 sequence (DNA): TGTGCCAGCAGCTTAGAACTAGCGGGGAACACCGGGGAGCTGTTTTTT. This encodes CASSLELAGNTGELFF.

This clonotype was counted at least ten times. V usage is TRBV10-3 and J usage is TRBJ2-5; 14 bases are a match to TRBD2. Germline V gene sequence: CDR1 ENHRY, CDR2 SYGVKD. Trimming took 6 bases from V and 3 from J; bases not matched to a gene: 3. The CDR3 extends over 15 amino acids. CDR3 in amino acids: CAIRGGLAGEETQYF. Here the CDR3 DNA reads TGTGCCATCAGGGGGGGACTAGCGGGAGAAGAGACCCAGTACTTC.

This clonotype has only a few counts. The chain is built from TRBV2 and TRBJ2-1; 7 bases agree with TRBD1. The ends lost 6 bases at V and 9 bases at J; junction bases unmatched: 17. From germline, CDR1 is SNHLY and CDR2 FYNNEI. The CDR3 is 16 residues long. In DNA form, the CDR3 reads TGTGCCAGCAGGGAGAGGACAGGCAATTCGGTTACTGAGCAGTTCTTC. It codes for CASRERTGNSVTEQFF.

This clonotype was recorded a few times. The chain recombines TRBV11-2 with TRBJ2-7, with D uncertain. Trimming removed 5 bases at V and 3 bases at J, with 20 bases between. CDR3 length: 16 residues. Per germline, CDR1 SGHAT and CDR2 FQNNGV. This CDR3 is CASSPLIGVVSYEQYF. CDR3 DNA: TGTGCCAGCAGCCCCCTTATTGGGGTGGTGAGCTACGAGCAGTACTTC.

This clonotype was counted many times. The chain recombines TRBV12-3 or TRBV12-4 with TRBJ2-7, with D perhaps matching TRBD2 (6 bases). Trimming took off 4 bases at V and 7 bases at J, with 11 bases between the two ends. The CDR3 covers 12 residues. CDR3 sequence reads: CASSSGGREQYF. For the CDR3, the DNA is TGTGCCAGCAGTTCCGGGGGAAGGGAGCAGTACTTC.

Many counts were recorded for this clonotype. This rearrangement joins TRBV2 to TRBJ1-2; D is possibly TRBD1 (5 bases). Germline V gene lookup returns CDR1 SNHLY and CDR2 FYNNEI. The CDR3 extends over 15 amino acids. V was pared by 6 bases and J by 2 bases, with 16 bases between. CDR3 in amino acids: CASRPDTGYNYGYTF. The DNA for the CDR3 is TGTGCCAGCAGGCCAGACACAGGTTACAACTATGGCTACACCTTC. Full variable domain (rest looked up from reference TRBV2 and TRBJ1-2): EPEVTQTPSHQVTQMGQEVILRCVPISNHLYFYWYRQILGQKVEFLVSFYNNEISEKSEIFDDQFSVERPDGSNFTLKIRSTKLEDSAMYFCASRPDTGYNYGYTFGSGTRLTVV.